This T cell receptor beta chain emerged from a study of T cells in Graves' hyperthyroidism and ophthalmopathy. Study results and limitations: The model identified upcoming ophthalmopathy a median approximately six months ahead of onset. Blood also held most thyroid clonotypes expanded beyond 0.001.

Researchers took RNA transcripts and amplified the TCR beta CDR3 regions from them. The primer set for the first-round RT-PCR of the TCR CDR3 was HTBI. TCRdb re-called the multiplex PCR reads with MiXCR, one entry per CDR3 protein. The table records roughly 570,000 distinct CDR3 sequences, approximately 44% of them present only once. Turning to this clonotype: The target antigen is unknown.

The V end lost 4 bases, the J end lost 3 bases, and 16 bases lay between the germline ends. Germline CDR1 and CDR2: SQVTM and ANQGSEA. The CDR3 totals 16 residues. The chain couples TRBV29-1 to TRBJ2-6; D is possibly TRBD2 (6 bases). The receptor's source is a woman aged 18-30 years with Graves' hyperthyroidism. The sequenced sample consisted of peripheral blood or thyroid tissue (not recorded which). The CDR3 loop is CSVVGGEVGGANVLTF. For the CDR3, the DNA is TGCAGCGTTGTTGGAGGGGAGGTCGGTGGGGCCAACGTCCTGACTTTC.